Presented here are 23 T cell receptor beta chains from one specimen sequenced in a study of cytomegalovirus exposure and HLA in healthy donors. A multiplex PCR was run with 60 Vbeta primers and 13 Jbeta primers. Measured with immunoSEQ multiplex PCR; TCRdb has only the in-frame clones, and not every one. This table has about 130,000 clones, roughly 77% appearing once. Sequencing was done on a sample of PBMCs. These receptors were taken from a woman younger than 45 in good health and CMV-seronegative.

V gene TRBV30 combines with J gene TRBJ1-3; 8 nucleotides match TRBD1. The CDR3 spans 16 residues. The ends lost 3 bases at V and 2 bases at J; junction bases unmatched: 9. Germline loops: CDR1 GTSNPN, CDR2 SVGIG (reference sequence). CDR3 in amino acids: CAWSPTQGATGNTIYF. In nucleotides, the CDR3 is TGTGCCTGGAGCCCGACGCAGGGGGCCACTGGAAACACCATATATTTT. Full variable domain (rest looked up from reference TRBV30 and TRBJ1-3): SQTIHQWPATLVQPVGSPLSLECTVEGTSNPNLYWYRQAAGRGLQLLFYSVGIGQISSEVPQNLSASRPQDRQFILSSKKLLLSDSGFYLCAWSPTQGATGNTIYFGEGSWLTVV.

The CDR3 sequence: CASSRTSAITDTQYF. The CDR3 bases are TGTGCCAGCAGCCGAACTAGCGCAATCACAGATACGCAGTATTTT. The chain recombines TRBV7-2 with TRBJ2-3, with TRBD2 matching over 7 bases. V shed 5 bases, J shed 2 bases, and the junction held 7 bases outside the gene matches. The CDR3 is 15 amino acids. Germline V gene lookup returns CDR1 SGHTA and CDR2 FQGNSA.

This clone was seen a handful of times. The genes are TRBV4-1 and TRBJ2-3; TRBD2 agrees at 9 bases. The CDR3 consists of 16 residues. The trim removed 0 bases at V and 4 bases at J, leaving 5 bases unmatched. Germline V CDR1 and CDR2: MGHRA, YSYEKL. CDR3 amino acids: CASSQEASGTPDTQYF. The CDR3 coding sequence is TGCGCCAGCAGCCAAGAGGCTAGCGGGACTCCAGATACGCAGTATTTT.

The chain is built from TRBV6-5 and TRBJ1-1, with D maybe TRBD1 (6 bases). The germline V and J ends were trimmed by 6 bases and 10 bases, with 18 bases remaining between them. The CDR3 is 13 amino acids. Germline values: CDR1 MNHEY, CDR2 SVGAGI. The CDR3 nucleotides are TGTGCCAGCAGCCGCAATACAGGGAAGCGAGCTTTCTTT. This encodes CASSRNTGKRAFF.

This chain connects TRBV7-2 to TRBJ2-1, with 7 bases fitting TRBD2. Germline loops: CDR1 SGHTA, CDR2 FQGNSA. The junction had 11 bases not matched to a gene; V was cut back by 5 bases and J by 4 bases. The CDR3 extends over 16 amino acids. DNA for the CDR3: TGTGCCAGCAGCCGCCAGGGAGGGCTAGGGTACAATGAGCAGTTCTTC. It yields the protein CASSRQGGLGYNEQFF.

The CDR3 nucleotides are TGTGCCAGCAGCACCGGTTATCCCCGCGGGAATGAGCAGTTCTTC. It yields the protein CASSTGYPRGNEQFF. The chain links TRBV21-1 to TRBJ2-1; TRBD2 is the table's D call, not checked against the DNA. TRBV21-1 is a pseudogene. CDR3 length: 15 residues.

The J gene is TRBJ1-1, the V gene TRBV6-1, with D uncertain. CDR3 length equals 13 residues. V lost 3 bases, J lost 12 bases, and 17 bases lay in between. The germline CDR1 and CDR2 sequences are MNHNS and SASEGT. The CDR3 region is CASSDFRRVESFF. The CDR3 DNA is TGTGCCAGCAGTGATTTTCGACGGGTCGAGTCTTTCTTT.

V is TRBV14 and J is TRBJ1-2; 12 nucleotides align to TRBD1. This CDR3 has 17 amino acids. The J segment lost 7 bases and the V segment lost 2 bases, leaving 11 bases of the junction unmatched. Germline-derived CDR1 and CDR2 are SGHDN and FVKESK. The CDR3 DNA is TGTGCCAGCAGCCAATTTCAGCCGGGACAGGGGGCTGGTGGCTACACCTTC. Translated, it gives CASSQFQPGQGAGGYTF.

The chain carries TRBV29-1 and TRBJ1-2, with D tentatively TRBD1 (5 bases). V was shortened by 4 bases and J by 3 bases, with 21 bases between the two germline ends. The CDR3 consists of 16 residues. Germline V gives CDR1 SQVTM, CDR2 ANQGSEA. CDR3 sequence reads: CSVGAPGGAGDYGYTF. The CDR3 coding sequence is TGCAGCGTTGGGGCGCCAGGAGGGGCCGGGGACTATGGCTACACCTTC.

V gene TRBV7-9 combines with J gene TRBJ1-1, with 7 nucleotides matching TRBD1. The CDR3 extends over 15 amino acids. CDR1 is SEHNR and CDR2 is FQNEAQ in the germline V gene (reference sequence). V trimming: 6 bases; J trimming: 0 bases; junction bases outside the gene matches: 7. DNA of the CDR3: TGTGCCAGCAGACGACAGGGTGGGATGAACACTGAAGCTTTCTTT. Translation gives CASRRQGGMNTEAFF.

J is TRBJ1-2 and V is TRBV7-9; D uncertain. The germline V gene encodes CDR1 SEHNR and CDR2 FQNEAQ (reference sequence). The ends were cut back, 3 bases at V and 3 bases at J, with 5 bases in the middle. The CDR3 covers 12 residues. The CDR3 DNA reads TGTGCCAGCAGCTTCAGCGACTATGGCTACACCTTC. It encodes CASSFSDYGYTF.

This chain links TRBV5-1 with TRBJ2-1; 8 positions match TRBD2. The V and J ends lost 0 bases and 1 base, in that order; junction bases with no gene match: 6. From germline, CDR1 is SGHRS and CDR2 YFSETQ. The CDR3 is 17 residues long. The CDR3 loop is CASSLEGLETSYNEQFF. CDR3 coding DNA: TGCGCCAGCAGCTTGGAGGGACTAGAAACTTCCTACAATGAGCAGTTCTTC.

The gene calls are TRBV5-1 and TRBJ2-1; 8 nucleotides match TRBD1. Germline values: CDR1 SGHRS, CDR2 YFSETQ. This CDR3 comprises 15 residues. V lost 4 bases and J lost 4; bases outside the gene matches: 7. This CDR3 reads CASSLIGQGYNEQFF. The DNA of the CDR3 is TGCGCCAGCAGCCTTATAGGACAGGGATACAATGAGCAGTTCTTC. Full variable domain (outside the CDR3, taken from reference TRBV5-1 and TRBJ2-1): KAGVTQTPRYLIKTRGQQVTLSCSPISGHRSVSWYQQTPGQGLQFLFEYFSETQRNKGNFPGRFSGRQFSNSRSEMNVSTLELGDSALYLCASSLIGQGYNEQFFGPGTRLTVL.

With regard to this clone: The same CDR3 is also encoded by other DNA sequences in this sample. The rearrangement links TRBV7-6 to TRBJ2-7; 14 bases match TRBD2. Germline CDR1 and CDR2: SGHVS and FNYEAQ. CDR3 length: 16 amino acids. The V segment lost 5 bases and the J segment 3 bases; nucleotides outside the gene matches: 6. The CDR3: CASSLGGTSGGYEQYF. As DNA, the CDR3 is TGTGCCAGCAGCCTAGGGGGGACTAGCGGGGGCTACGAGCAGTACTTC.

This chain links TRBV19 with TRBJ1-5; 11 nucleotides align to TRBD1. Germline assignment: CDR1 LNHDA and CDR2 SQIVND (reference sequence). The CDR3 is made up of 15 amino acids. The V and J ends lost 5 bases and 6 bases, in that order; junction bases with no gene match: 6. CDR3 coding DNA: TGTGCCAGTAGTTGGGGGGACAGGGGGTCTCAGCCCCAGCATTTT. Translation gives CASSWGDRGSQPQHF.

The chain couples TRBV7-6 to TRBJ2-7; 7 bases match TRBD1. With V trimmed by 4 bases and J by 12 bases, 15 bases remained unmatched. The germline V gene has CDR1 SGHVS and CDR2 FNYEAQ. The CDR3 has 14 amino acids. The CDR3: CASSSGVDRDLMYF. Here the CDR3 DNA reads TGTGCCAGCAGCTCTGGCGTTGACAGGGACCTTATGTACTTC.

This chain uses TRBV28 with TRBJ1-2; the match to TRBD1 covers 9 bases. Looked up from germline, CDR1 is MDHEN and CDR2 is SYDVKM. This CDR3 spans 14 amino acids. J lost 6 bases, V lost 3 bases, and 5 bases had no gene match. CDR3 amino acids: CASSLPGTGNGYTF. In nucleotides, the CDR3 is TGTGCCAGCAGTTTGCCCGGGACAGGGAATGGCTACACCTTC.

The chain carries TRBV7-3 and TRBJ2-7; 9 bases align to TRBD1. This CDR3 contains 13 residues. Germline V gene sequence: CDR1 SGHTA, CDR2 FQGTGA. The V gene end was trimmed by 5 bases and the J gene end by 4 bases; junction bases not matched to a gene: 3. CDR3 nucleotide sequence: TGTGCCAGCAGCCCCGGACAGGGGTACGAGCAGTACTTC. This gives the protein CASSPGQGYEQYF.

The rearrangement links TRBV2 to TRBJ1-4; 7 bases line up with TRBD1. The CDR3 runs to 13 residues. V was clipped by 7 bases and J by 6 bases; unmatched bases: 5. Per the germline V gene, CDR1 is SNHLY and CDR2 is FYNNEI. The CDR3 region has the DNA TGTGCCAGCACAGGGGGTTCATATGAAAAACTGTTTTTT. Its protein product is CASTGGSYEKLFF.

The rearrangement joins TRBV18 to TRBJ2-1; 9 bases match TRBD2. Germline assignment: CDR1 KGHSH and CDR2 LQKENI. The CDR3 totals 17 residues. The ends lost 1 base at V and 7 bases at J; junction bases unmatched: 11. CDR3 residues: CASSPRASGEVLNEQFF. CDR3 coding DNA: TGTGCCAGCTCACCACGTGCTAGCGGGGAGGTGTTGAATGAGCAGTTCTTC. The whole variable domain, remainder taken from reference TRBV18 and TRBJ2-1, is NAGVMQNPRHLVRRRGQEARLRCSPMKGHSHVYWYRQLPEEGLKFMVYLQKENIIDESGMPKERFSAEFPKEGPSILRIQQVVRGDSAAYFCASSPRASGEVLNEQFFGPGTRLTVL.

V gene TRBV6-1 combines with J gene TRBJ2-7, with 10 bases identical to TRBD1. The CDR3 sequence is 13 residues long. Germline CDR1 and CDR2: MNHNS and SASEGT. The V segment lost 5 bases and the J segment 3 bases; nucleotides outside the gene matches: 1. CDR3 nucleotides: TGTGCCAGCAGTCGGGACAGGGGCTACGAGCAGTACTTC. Its translation: CASSRDRGYEQYF.

The chain carries TRBV23-1 and TRBJ1-5; possibly TRBD1 for D (6 bases). TRBV23-1 is designated an ORF whose function remains uncertain. CDR3 size: 15 residues. The ends were cut back, 3 bases at V and 3 bases at J, with 12 bases in the middle. The CDR3 here is CASSHDGQSNQPQHF. CDR3 nucleotides: TGCGCCAGCAGTCATGACGGACAGTCCAATCAGCCCCAGCATTTT.

The chain is built from TRBV5-1 and TRBJ2-3; the match to TRBD2 covers 12 bases. Trimming at V came to 4 bases and at J to 4 bases, leaving 7 bases not matched to a gene. The CDR3 has 16 amino acids. CDR1 and CDR2 from the germline V gene are SGHRS and YFSETQ. CDR3 amino acids: CASSDPSGGAPDTQYF. In DNA form, the CDR3 reads TGCGCCAGCAGCGACCCTAGCGGGGGGGCCCCAGATACGCAGTATTTT.